The T cell receptor beta chain under discussion was sequenced for a study of cytomegalovirus exposure and HLA in healthy donors. As for this clone: Its antigen remains unknown.

The PCR had 60 Vbeta and 13 Jbeta primers. Only in-frame clones appear in the TCRdb table, and some are missing; sequencing was by immunoSEQ multiplex PCR. The sample has some 50,000 clones, about 71% seen once. Study-wide points: The study had only CMV serostatus as immune exposure information. A link between a missense DCLRE1C variant and TCR beta V- and J-gene trimming emerged from a later analysis.

The sequencing input was PBMCs. The TCR originated in a woman between 45 and 60 years old in good health and CMV-seropositive.

CDR3 in amino acids: CASSSHTSGGTDTQYF. In DNA, the CDR3 is TGTGCCAGCAGTTCGCATACTAGCGGGGGCACAGATACGCAGTATTTT. V and J are TRBV28 and TRBJ2-3; 10 bases are shared with TRBD2. Per the germline V gene, CDR1 is MDHEN and CDR2 is SYDVKM. Unmatched junction bases numbered 5, after V lost 4 bases and J lost 1 base. The CDR3 runs 16 residues.